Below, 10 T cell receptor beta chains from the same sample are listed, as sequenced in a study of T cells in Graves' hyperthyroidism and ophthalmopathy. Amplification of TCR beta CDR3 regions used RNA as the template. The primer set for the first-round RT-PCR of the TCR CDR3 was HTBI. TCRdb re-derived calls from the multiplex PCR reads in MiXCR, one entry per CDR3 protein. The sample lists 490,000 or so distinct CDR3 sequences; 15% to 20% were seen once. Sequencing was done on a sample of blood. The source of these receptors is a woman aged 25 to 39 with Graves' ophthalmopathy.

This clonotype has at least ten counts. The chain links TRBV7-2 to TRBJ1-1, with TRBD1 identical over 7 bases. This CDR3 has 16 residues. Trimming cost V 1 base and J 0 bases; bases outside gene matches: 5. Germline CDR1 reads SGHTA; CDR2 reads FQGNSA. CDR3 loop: CASSLGGTEMNTEAFF. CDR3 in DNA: TGTGCCAGCAGCTTAGGGGGGACAGAGATGAACACTGAAGCTTTCTTT.

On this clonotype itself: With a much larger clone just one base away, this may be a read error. The CDR3 spells CAWSVLVARTNEKLFF. In DNA form, the CDR3 reads TGTGCCTGGAGTGTATTGGTGGCGCGGACTAATGAAAAACTGTTTTTT. This chain uses TRBV30 with TRBJ1-4; D is ambiguous. The CDR3 is 16 amino acids. Germline V gives CDR1 GTSNPN, CDR2 SVGIG (reference sequence). V gave up 0 bases and J gave up 2 bases, with 13 bases separating them.

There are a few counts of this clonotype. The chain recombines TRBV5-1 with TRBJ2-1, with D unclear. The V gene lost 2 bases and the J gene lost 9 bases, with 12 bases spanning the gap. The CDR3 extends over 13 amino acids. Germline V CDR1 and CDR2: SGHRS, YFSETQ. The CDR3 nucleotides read TGCGCCAGCAGCTTAGATTTGATTGGTGAGCAGTTCTTC. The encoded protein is CASSLDLIGEQFF.

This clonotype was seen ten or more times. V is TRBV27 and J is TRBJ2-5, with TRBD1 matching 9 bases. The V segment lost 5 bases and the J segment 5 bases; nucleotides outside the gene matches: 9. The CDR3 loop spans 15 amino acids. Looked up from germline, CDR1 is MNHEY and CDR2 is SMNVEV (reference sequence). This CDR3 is CASSPDRGWSETQYF. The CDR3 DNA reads TGTGCCAGCAGTCCGGACAGGGGATGGTCGGAGACCCAGTACTTC.

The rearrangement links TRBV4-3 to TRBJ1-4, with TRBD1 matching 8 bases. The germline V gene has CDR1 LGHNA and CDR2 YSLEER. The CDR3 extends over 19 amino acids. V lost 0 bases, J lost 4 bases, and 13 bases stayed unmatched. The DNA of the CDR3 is TGCGCCAGCAGCCAAGATGAGGCAGGGGGCGGAAATCATAATGAAAAACTGTTTTTT. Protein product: CASSQDEAGGGNHNEKLFF.

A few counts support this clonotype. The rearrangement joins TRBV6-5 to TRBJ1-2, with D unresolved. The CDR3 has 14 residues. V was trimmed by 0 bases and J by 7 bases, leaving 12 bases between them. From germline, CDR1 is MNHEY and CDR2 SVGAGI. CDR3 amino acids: CASSYSVSGSGYTF. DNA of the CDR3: TGTGCCAGCAGTTACTCCGTCTCTGGGTCTGGCTACACCTTC.

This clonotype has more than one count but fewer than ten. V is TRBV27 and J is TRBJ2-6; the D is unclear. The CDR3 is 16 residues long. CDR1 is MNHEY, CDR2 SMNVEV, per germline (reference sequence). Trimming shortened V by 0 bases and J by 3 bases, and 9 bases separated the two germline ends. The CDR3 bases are TGTGCCAGCAGTTTATCAGCCCAGCTTGGGGCCAACGTCCTGACTTTC. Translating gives CASSLSAQLGANVLTF.

CDR3: CASSVAGWNTEAFF. The CDR3 region has the DNA TGTGCCAGCAGCGTAGCGGGTTGGAACACTGAAGCTTTCTTT. The chain has TRBV9 and TRBJ1-1; unclear D gene. V lost 0 bases and J 1 base, leaving 7 bases between the germline ends. Germline CDR1 reads SGDLS; CDR2 reads YYNGEE. The CDR3 is 14 residues long.

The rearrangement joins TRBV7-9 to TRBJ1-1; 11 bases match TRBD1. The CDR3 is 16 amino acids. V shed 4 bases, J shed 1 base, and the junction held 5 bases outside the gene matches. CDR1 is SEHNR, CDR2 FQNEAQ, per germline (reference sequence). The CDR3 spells CASSYGTGGWNTEAFF. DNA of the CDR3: TGTGCCAGCAGCTACGGGACAGGGGGGTGGAACACTGAAGCTTTCTTT.

CDR3 coding DNA: TGCAGTGCTCGCCAGGGGGCTGGGGCCAACGTCCTGACTTTC. Protein: CSARQGAGANVLTF. The J gene is TRBJ2-6, the V gene TRBV20-1; the match to TRBD1 covers 7 bases. With V trimmed by 5 bases and J by 2 bases, 3 bases remained unmatched. CDR1 and CDR2 (germline): DFQATT, SNEGSKA (reference sequence). This CDR3 contains 14 residues.